Sequencing of this TCR beta chain was carried out in a study of T cells after yellow fever vaccination. TCRdb used MiXCR to reprocess the 5' RACE reads, holding one entry per CDR3 protein. Of hundreds of thousands of distinct CDR3 sequences in the sample, over 9% were seen once. The V end was cut by 0 bases, the J end by 3 bases, with 5 bases between. The CDR3 extends over 13 amino acids. The germline gives CDR1 LNHNV, CDR2 YYDKDF (reference sequence). This clonotype was found many times. The rearrangement uses TRBV15 and TRBJ1-2; D remains ambiguous. The sequenced sample was PBMCs, obtained on the day of the yellow fever booster vaccination. This receptor was obtained from a man aged 30-40 years who received the YFV17D yellow fever vaccine. CDR3 sequence reads: CATSRDPDYGYTF. The DNA of the CDR3 is TGTGCCACCAGCAGAGACCCTGACTATGGCTACACCTTC.